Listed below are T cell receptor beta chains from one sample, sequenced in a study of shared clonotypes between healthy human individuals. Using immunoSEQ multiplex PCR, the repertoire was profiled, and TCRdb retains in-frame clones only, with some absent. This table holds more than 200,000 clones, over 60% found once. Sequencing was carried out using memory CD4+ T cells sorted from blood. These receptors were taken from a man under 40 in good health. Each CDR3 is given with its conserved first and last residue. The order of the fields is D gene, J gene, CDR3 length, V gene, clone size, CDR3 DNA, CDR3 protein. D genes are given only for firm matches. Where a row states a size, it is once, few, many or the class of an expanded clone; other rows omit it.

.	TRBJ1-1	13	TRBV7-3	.	TGTGCCAGCAGCCCTTCTTGGGACACTGAAGCTTTCTTT	CASSPSWDTEAFF
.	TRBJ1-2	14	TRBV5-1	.	TGCGCCAGCAGCTTGTTGGATGGTAACTATGGCTACACCTTC	CASSLLDGNYGYTF
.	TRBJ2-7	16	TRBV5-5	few	TGTGCCAGCACCCGCAGCCCAGCACTAGGTGGCTACGAGCAGTACTTC	CASTRSPALGGYEQYF
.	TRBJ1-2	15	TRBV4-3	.	TGCGCCAGCAGCCAAGAAAAACAGGGCTTCTATGGCTACACCTTC	CASSQEKQGFYGYTF
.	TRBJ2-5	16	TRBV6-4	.	TGTGCCAGCAGTGACTCGGGGGACGGATACCAAGAGACCCAGTACTTC	CASSDSGDGYQETQYF
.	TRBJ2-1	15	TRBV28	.	TGTGCCAGCACCCTAAGGGGGGTCCTGAGCAATGAGCAGTTCTTC	CASTLRGVLSNEQFF
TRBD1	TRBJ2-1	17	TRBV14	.	TGTGCCAGCAGCCCTCGACAGGGGCCACTCTCCTACAATGAGCAGTTCTTC	CASSPRQGPLSYNEQFF
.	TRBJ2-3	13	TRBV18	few	TGTGCCAGCTCCCCGGACAATGAAGATACGCAGTATTTT	CASSPDNEDTQYF
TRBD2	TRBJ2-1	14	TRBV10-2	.	TGCGCCAGCAGCTCCACGGGACTAACCAATGAGCAGTTCTTC	CASSSTGLTNEQFF
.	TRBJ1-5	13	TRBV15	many	TGTGCCACCAGCAGAGAACAGAACCGGCCCCAGCATTTT	CATSREQNRPQHF
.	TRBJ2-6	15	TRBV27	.	TGTGCCAGCAGTTTTTACAGAGCTGGGGCCAACGTCCTGACTTTC	CASSFYRAGANVLTF
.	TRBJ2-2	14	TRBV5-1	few	TGCGCCAGCAGGCCGACTGCGAACACCGGGGAGCTGTTTTTT	CASRPTANTGELFF
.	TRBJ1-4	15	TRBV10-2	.	TGCGCCAGCAGTGAGTCAGGGGTTGCTAATGAAAAACTGTTTTTT	CASSESGVANEKLFF
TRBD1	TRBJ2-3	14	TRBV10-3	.	TGTGCCAACAAAGGACAGGGGAGCACAGATACGCAGTATTTT	CANKGQGSTDTQYF
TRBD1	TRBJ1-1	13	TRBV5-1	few	TGCGCCAGCAGCTTACGGGACAGACAGTCAGCTTTCTTT	CASSLRDRQSAFF
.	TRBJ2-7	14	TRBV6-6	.	TGTGCCAGCAGTTACGGCAGGGGTCCGTACGAGCAGTACTTC	CASSYGRGPYEQYF
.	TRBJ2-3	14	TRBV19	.	TGTGCCAGTAGTATAGCGGGGGACCCCAGGGCGCAGTATTTT	CASSIAGDPRAQYF
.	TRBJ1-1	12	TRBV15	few	TGTGCCACCAGCAGAGACCGGGGGGCAGCTTTCTTT	CATSRDRGAAFF
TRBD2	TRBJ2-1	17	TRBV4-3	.	TGCGCCAGCAGCCAAGATCTAGGTCTAGCGGGACGCAATGAGCAGTTCTTC	CASSQDLGLAGRNEQFF
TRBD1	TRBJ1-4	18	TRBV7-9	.	TGTGCCAGCAGCTGGGGACAGGGGGCACGGGGCGATAATGAAAAACTGTTTTTT	CASSWGQGARGDNEKLFF
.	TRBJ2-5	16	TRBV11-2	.	TGTGCCAGCAGCTTAGTGGGGGGGCGCTTGGAAGAGACCCAGTACTTC	CASSLVGGRLEETQYF
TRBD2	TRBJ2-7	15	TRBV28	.	TGTGCCAGCACCGATCGGACTAGAAGATTCACCGAGCAGTACTTC	CASTDRTRRFTEQYF
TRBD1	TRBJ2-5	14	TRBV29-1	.	TGCAGCGTCCCAGGGGGAGCTTCCCAAGAGACCCAGTACTTC	CSVPGGASQETQYF
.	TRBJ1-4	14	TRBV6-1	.	TGTGCCAGCAGTGGACAGGTGATTAATGAAAAACTGTTTTTT	CASSGQVINEKLFF
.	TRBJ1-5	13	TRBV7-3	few	TGTGCCAGCAGCACAGACGGTCAGGGGCCCCAGCATTTT	CASSTDGQGPQHF
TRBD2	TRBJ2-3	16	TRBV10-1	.	TGCGCCAGCAGCGGACCGGGACTAGGTGGCACAGATACGCAGTATTTT	CASSGPGLGGTDTQYF
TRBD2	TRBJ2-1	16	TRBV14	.	TGTGCCAGCAGCCAGGGACTAGCGGGCTCCTACAATGAGCAGTTCTTC	CASSQGLAGSYNEQFF
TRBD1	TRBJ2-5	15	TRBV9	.	TGTGCCAGCAGCGTACACCGGGACAGGAAAGAGACCCAGTACTTC	CASSVHRDRKETQYF
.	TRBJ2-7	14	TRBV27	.	TGTGCCAGCAGTCCAATGACAGTCTCCTACGAGCAGTACTTC	CASSPMTVSYEQYF
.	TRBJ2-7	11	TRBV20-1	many	TGCAGTGCTAGTCGGCGGGACGAGCAGTACTTC	CSASRRDEQYF
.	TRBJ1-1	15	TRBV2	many	TGTGCCAGCAGTGCGCGAGGGGGGGGAAACACTGAAGCTTTCTTT	CASSARGGGNTEAFF
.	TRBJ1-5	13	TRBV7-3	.	TGTGCCAGCAGCCTCGGAGCTAATCAGCCCCAGCATTTT	CASSLGANQPQHF
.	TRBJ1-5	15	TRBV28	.	TGTGCCAGCAGTTTAGGTGGGAACAGTGGTCAGCCCCAGCATTTT	CASSLGGNSGQPQHF
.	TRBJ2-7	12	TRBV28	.	TGTGCCAGCGCGACCTGGTCCTACGAGCAGTACTTC	CASATWSYEQYF
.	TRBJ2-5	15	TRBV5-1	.	TGCGCCAGCACGGGGACTGCTGTGATTGGGGAGACCCAGTACTTC	CASTGTAVIGETQYF
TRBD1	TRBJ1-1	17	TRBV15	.	TGTGCCACCAGCAGAGGACAGGGGGCGCGGGGGGACACTGAAGCTTTCTTT	CATSRGQGARGDTEAFF
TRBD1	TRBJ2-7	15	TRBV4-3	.	TGCGCCAGCAGCCAAGGTGGGACAGGGTCGGGAGAGCAGTACTTC	CASSQGGTGSGEQYF
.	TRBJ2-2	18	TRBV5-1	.	TGCGCCAGCAGCAAAATCCCGGGCGCTTCGAGGAACACCGGGGAGCTGTTTTTT	CASSKIPGASRNTGELFF
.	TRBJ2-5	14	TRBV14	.	TGTGCCAGCAGCCAGGGCCTGAGAGGGGAGACCCAGTACTTC	CASSQGLRGETQYF
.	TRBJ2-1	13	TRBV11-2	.	TGTGCCAGCAGCTACCTATTTTACAATGAGCAGTTCTTC	CASSYLFYNEQFF
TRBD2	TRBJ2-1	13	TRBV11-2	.	TGTGCCAGCAGCTTAGTTCGGGGACTAGCGCAGTTCTTC	CASSLVRGLAQFF
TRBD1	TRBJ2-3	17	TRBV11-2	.	TGTGCCAGCAGCTTAGGGGTAGGGGGCCGTGGCACAGATACGCAGTATTTT	CASSLGVGGRGTDTQYF
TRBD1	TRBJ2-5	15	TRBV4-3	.	TGCGCCAGCAGCCAAGACTGGGGACAGGGAGAGACCCAGTACTTC	CASSQDWGQGETQYF
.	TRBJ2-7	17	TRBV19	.	TGTGCCAGTAGTATAGATCCCTTGGGAAGGGTGGTCAACGAGCAGTACTTC	CASSIDPLGRVVNEQYF
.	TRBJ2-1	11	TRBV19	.	TGTGCCAGTAGTTTCGTAGCGGAGCAGTTCTTC	CASSFVAEQFF
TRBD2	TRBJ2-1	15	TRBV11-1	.	TGTGCCAGCAGCACTCTAGCGGGAGCCTACAATGAGCAGTTCTTC	CASSTLAGAYNEQFF